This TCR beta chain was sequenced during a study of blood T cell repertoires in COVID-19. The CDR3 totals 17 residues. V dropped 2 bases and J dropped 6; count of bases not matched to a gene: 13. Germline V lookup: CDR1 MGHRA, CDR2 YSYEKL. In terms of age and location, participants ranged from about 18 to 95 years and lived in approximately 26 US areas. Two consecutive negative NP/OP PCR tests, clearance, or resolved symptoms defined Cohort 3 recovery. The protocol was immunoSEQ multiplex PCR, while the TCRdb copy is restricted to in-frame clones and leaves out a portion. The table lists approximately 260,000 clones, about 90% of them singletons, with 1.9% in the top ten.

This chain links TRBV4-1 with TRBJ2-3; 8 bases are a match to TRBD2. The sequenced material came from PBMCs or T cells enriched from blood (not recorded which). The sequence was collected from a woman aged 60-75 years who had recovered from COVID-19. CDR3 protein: CASSQLSRGGFSDTQYF. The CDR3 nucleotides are TGCGCCAGCAGCCAACTTTCACGGGGGGGATTTTCTGATACGCAGTATTTT.